The 29 T cell receptor beta chains listed next were all sequenced from one sample in a study of blood T cell repertoires in COVID-19 (TCRdb year 2020). Library construction relied on the immunoSEQ multiplex PCR assay. TCRdb mirrors the immuneACCESS table, restricted to in-frame sequences. Some clones are absent from its copies; in checked studies, under half trace to an unresolved V gene, and the reason for the others is unknown. The sample table holds over 85,000 clones, of which about 83% were seen once. Of the sample, 9.5% to 10% is held by the ten largest clones. The sequencing sample was made of peripheral blood. These receptor sequences come from a middle-aged man with active or convalescent COVID-19.

The chain has TRBV27 and TRBJ1-5; TRBD1 matches 9 bases. Germline CDR1 reads MNHEY; CDR2 reads SMNVEV (reference sequence). V lost 6 bases to trimming and J lost 4 bases; unmatched junction nucleotides: 10. The CDR3 sequence is 16 residues long. This CDR3 reads CASSRQTGGNNQPQHF. The CDR3 DNA reads TGTGCCAGCAGCAGGCAGACAGGGGGTAATAATCAGCCCCAGCATTTT.

This chain connects TRBV5-6 to TRBJ2-5; D is perhaps TRBD2 (6 bases). CDR3 length: 15 amino acids. Trimming pared 0 bases from V and 1 base from J, leaving 10 bases between. Germline V gene data show CDR1 as SGHDT and CDR2 as YYEEEE. The CDR3 reads CASSLGGGSQETQYF. The CDR3 DNA reads as TGTGCCAGCAGCTTGGGTGGAGGGAGCCAAGAGACCCAGTACTTC. The full variable domain, in which reference TRBV5-6 and TRBJ2-5 provide the parts outside the CDR3, is DAGVTQSPTHLIKTRGQQVTLRCSPKSGHDTVSWYQQALGQGPQFIFQYYEEEERQRGNFPDRFSGHQFPNYSSELNVNALLLGDSALYLCASSLGGGSQETQYFGPGTRLLVL.

J is TRBJ2-3 and V is TRBV7-3; TRBD2 matches at 12 bases. Losses at the gene ends were 5 bases for V and 5 bases for J; bases not matched to a gene: 5. Germline V lookup: CDR1 SGHTA, CDR2 FQGTGA. The CDR3 spans 15 residues. CDR3 amino acids: CASSRSSGGVDTQYF. CDR3 in DNA: TGTGCCAGCAGCCGTTCTAGCGGGGGGGTAGATACGCAGTATTTT.

This rearrangement joins TRBV9 to TRBJ1-2; 8 bases agree with TRBD1. The CDR3 totals 12 residues. CDR1 is SGDLS and CDR2 is YYNGEE in the germline V gene. Trimming took 2 bases from V and 11 from J; bases not matched to a gene: 5. This chain's CDR3 is CASSVGQGGYTF. In DNA, the CDR3 is TGTGCCAGCAGCGTTGGACAGGGAGGTTACACCTTC.

This clone was recorded once. The chain combines TRBV18 with TRBJ1-6, with D possibly matching TRBD1 (6 bases). This CDR3 contains 15 residues. Trimming shortened V by 5 bases and J by 7 bases, and 15 bases separated the two germline ends. Germline values: CDR1 KGHSH, CDR2 LQKENI. CDR3 nucleotide sequence: TGTGCCAGCTCATCTTCCGGGACACAAAATTCACCCCTCCACTTT. Translation gives CASSSSGTQNSPLHF. The full variable domain, completed using reference TRBV18 and TRBJ1-6, is NAGVMQNPRHLVRRRGQEARLRCSPMKGHSHVYWYRQLPEEGLKFMVYLQKENIIDESGMPKERFSAEFPKEGPSILRIQQVVRGDSAAYFCASSSSGTQNSPLHFGNGTRLTVT.

The gene calls are TRBV6-6 and TRBJ1-4; D might be TRBD1 (5 bases). V shed 7 bases and J shed 5 bases, with 17 bases lying between them. The CDR3 contains 15 residues. Germline V gene data show CDR1 as MNHNY and CDR2 as SVGAGI (reference sequence). For the CDR3, the DNA is TGTGCCAGCATCTTCATCCGGGACTCCAATGAAAAACTGTTTTTT. Protein: CASIFIRDSNEKLFF.

V gene TRBV7-3 combines with J gene TRBJ2-1; 7 positions match TRBD2. The germline CDR1 and CDR2 sequences are SGHTA and FQGTGA. The length of the CDR3 is 15 residues. V lost 5 bases and J lost 10; bases outside the gene matches: 14. For the CDR3, the DNA is TGTGCCAGCAGCCAAAGAGTTGGTAGGGGAGGGGAGCAGTTCTTC. It is translated as CASSQRVGRGGEQFF.

This sequence joins TRBV18 and TRBJ1-5; 7 nucleotides align to TRBD1. Germline values: CDR1 KGHSH, CDR2 LQKENI. V lost 5 bases and J lost 2; bases outside the gene matches: 12. The CDR3 length is 17 residues. CDR3 loop: CASSAATGVGGNQPQHF. In DNA, the CDR3 is TGTGCCAGCTCAGCAGCCACAGGGGTCGGGGGCAATCAGCCCCAGCATTTT.

V gene TRBV3-1 (or the pseudogene TRBV3-2) combines with J gene TRBJ1-1; 10 nucleotides line up with TRBD1. J was trimmed by 3 bases and V by 5 bases; bases with no gene match: 6. Germline-derived CDR1 and CDR2 are LGHDT and YNNKEL (reference sequence). CDR3 length: 15 amino acids. CDR3 nucleotides: TGTGCCAGCAGCGCCCTGGACAGGGGGGACACTGAAGCTTTCTTT. Encoded protein: CASSALDRGDTEAFF.

This sequence joins TRBV19 and TRBJ2-3; 7 bases are shared with TRBD2. This CDR3 has 14 residues. Germline values: CDR1 LNHDA, CDR2 SQIVND (reference sequence). Trimming at V came to 4 bases and at J to 5 bases, leaving 6 bases not matched to a gene. The CDR3 DNA follows: TGTGCCAGTAGTACCGGGGGGATAATAGATACGCAGTATTTT. Translating it yields CASSTGGIIDTQYF.

The J gene is TRBJ1-2, the V gene TRBV4-2; 7 bases match TRBD1. The CDR3 covers 15 residues. Germline V lookup: CDR1 LGHNA, CDR2 YNFKEQ. Trimming removed 2 bases from V and 3 bases from J; junction bases left unmatched: 6. CDR3: CASSQLRGNDYGYTF. The CDR3 DNA reads as TGTGCCAGCAGCCAACTCAGGGGGAATGACTATGGCTACACCTTC.

V usage is TRBV3-1 (or the pseudogene TRBV3-2) and J usage is TRBJ2-3; D gene ambiguous. The CDR3 is made up of 12 amino acids. Germline CDR1 reads LGHDT; CDR2 reads YNNKEL (reference sequence). V was cut by 1 base and J by 5 bases, with 4 bases left in between. CDR3 residues: CASSQVKDTQYF. CDR3 in DNA: TGTGCCAGCAGCCAAGTAAAAGATACGCAGTATTTT.

Only a few counts were recorded for this clone. The genes are TRBV5-1 and TRBJ2-5, with TRBD1 as a possible D gene (5 bases). There are 14 residues in the CDR3. Deletions cut 5 bases from V and 1 base from J, with 12 bases between. Germline loops: CDR1 SGHRS, CDR2 YFSETQ. CDR3 nucleotides: TGCGCCAGCAGTCCGGACATGCCCCAAGAGACCCAGTACTTC. As protein: CASSPDMPQETQYF.

This clone was detected once. The V call is TRBV12-3 or TRBV12-4, the J call TRBJ1-1; TRBD1 might be the D (6 bases). This CDR3 is built from 13 residues. The ends were cut back, 5 bases at V and 1 base at J, with 8 bases in the middle. CDR3 loop: CASSRQENTEAFF. Here the CDR3 DNA reads TGTGCCAGCAGTAGACAGGAGAACACTGAAGCTTTCTTT.

The chain links TRBV5-4 to TRBJ1-1, with D maybe TRBD1 (6 bases). This CDR3 region has 15 residues. CDR1 and CDR2 (germline): SGHNT, YYREEE (reference sequence). V lost 1 base, J lost 2 bases, and 12 bases lay in between. This CDR3 reads CASSLPPDRNTEAFF. In nucleotides, the CDR3 is TGTGCCAGCAGCTTGCCCCCGGACAGAAACACTGAAGCTTTCTTT.

The rearrangement joins TRBV5-1 to TRBJ1-1, with 7 bases that match TRBD1. The CDR3 is made up of 14 amino acids. The junction had 4 bases not matched to a gene; V was cut back by 4 bases and J by 1 base. CDR1 SGHRS and CDR2 YFSETQ come from the germline V gene. CDR3 sequence: CASSLQGGNTEAFF. CDR3 bases: TGCGCCAGCAGCCTCCAGGGGGGGAACACTGAAGCTTTCTTT. The variable domain in full, completed from reference TRBV5-1 and TRBJ1-1, reads KAGVTQTPRYLIKTRGQQVTLSCSPISGHRSVSWYQQTPGQGLQFLFEYFSETQRNKGNFPGRFSGRQFSNSRSEMNVSTLELGDSALYLCASSLQGGNTEAFFGQGTRLTVV.

The V and J genes are TRBV29-1 and TRBJ2-7; D is undetermined. In germline, CDR1 is SQVTM, CDR2 ANQGSEA. There are 12 residues in the CDR3. V was cut by 7 bases and J by 2 bases, with 12 bases left in between. The CDR3 reads CSATGYTYEQYF. CDR3 bases: TGCAGCGCGACGGGTTACACCTACGAGCAGTACTTC.

The chain is built from TRBV11-2 and TRBJ2-1, with TRBD1 identical over 7 bases. The CDR3 totals 14 residues. Germline values: CDR1 SGHAT, CDR2 FQNNGV. With V trimmed by 4 bases and J by 5 bases, 5 bases remained unmatched. The CDR3 loop reads CASSSGQPNNEQFF. The CDR3 bases are TGTGCCAGCAGCTCGGGACAGCCTAACAATGAGCAGTTCTTC.

The chain has TRBV7-9 and TRBJ1-5, with D possibly matching TRBD1 (5 bases). From germline, CDR1 is SEHNR and CDR2 FQNEAQ (reference sequence). The germline V and J ends were trimmed by 3 bases and 4 bases, with 10 bases remaining between them. This CDR3 region has 14 residues. The CDR3 protein is CASSFGGVNQPQHF. For the CDR3, the DNA is TGTGCCAGCAGCTTCGGAGGGGTTAATCAGCCCCAGCATTTT.

J is TRBJ2-2 and V is TRBV19; TRBD2 is a possible D gene (6 bases). Trimming cost V 7 bases and J 1 base, with 13 bases left between them. The CDR3 has 15 amino acids. Per germline, CDR1 LNHDA and CDR2 SQIVND (reference sequence). CDR3 residues: CASKGGGENTGELFF. As DNA, the CDR3 is TGTGCCAGTAAGGGAGGCGGGGAGAACACCGGGGAGCTGTTTTTT.

The gene calls are TRBV18 and TRBJ1-1; D uncertain. This CDR3 has 13 residues. Trimming shortened V by 4 bases and J by 3 bases, and 9 bases separated the two germline ends. Germline CDR1 KGHSH, CDR2 LQKENI. CDR3 DNA sequence: TGTGCCAGCTCACAAAGCGGCGACACTGAAGCTTTCTTT. It encodes CASSQSGDTEAFF.

The rearrangement links TRBV27 to TRBJ1-2, with 7 bases identical to TRBD1. The V and J ends lost 6 bases and 7 bases, in that order; junction bases with no gene match: 5. The CDR3 has 12 residues. Germline lookup yields CDR1 MNHEY and CDR2 SMNVEV (reference sequence). In nucleotides, the CDR3 is TGTGCCAGCAGGGAGACAGGGTTTGGCTACACCTTC. Its translation is CASRETGFGYTF.

In nucleotides, the CDR3 is TGCAGTGCTAGTAGAAGCGGGGGGGCCACAGATACGCAGTATTTT. Protein: CSASRSGGATDTQYF. This sequence joins TRBV20-1 and TRBJ2-3; TRBD2 aligns across 10 bases. Germline CDR1 is DFQATT and CDR2 is SNEGSKA (reference sequence). V was pared by 3 bases and J by 2 bases, with 5 bases of the junction left unmatched. CDR3 length: 15 amino acids.

V usage is TRBV6-5 and J usage is TRBJ2-5; TRBD1 matches at 9 bases. The length of the CDR3 is 12 residues. The germline V gene encodes CDR1 MNHEY and CDR2 SVGAGI. V lost 9 bases to trimming and J lost 5 bases; unmatched junction nucleotides: 4. The CDR3 bases are TGTGCCAGGGACAGGGGCGAGGAGACCCAGTACTTC. This codes for CARDRGEETQYF.

This chain connects TRBV19 to TRBJ1-1; D not certain. This CDR3 is built from 14 residues. CDR1 and CDR2 (germline): LNHDA, SQIVND (reference sequence). Between the trimmed V and J ends, which lost 2 bases and 0 bases, there was a span of 7 bases. The CDR3: CASSILAVNTEAFF. The DNA of the CDR3 is TGTGCCAGTAGTATATTAGCAGTGAACACTGAAGCTTTCTTT. The entire variable domain, with the rest obtained from reference TRBV19 and TRBJ1-1, is as follows: DGGITQSPKYLFRKEGQNVTLSCEQNLNHDAMYWYRQDPGQGLRLIYYSQIVNDFQKGDIAEGYSVSREKKESFPLTVTSAQKNPTAFYLCASSILAVNTEAFFGQGTRLTVV.

The V gene is TRBV6-5, the J gene TRBJ2-7, with 9 bases matching TRBD1. Germline lookup yields CDR1 MNHEY and CDR2 SVGAGI. J lost 5 bases, V lost 6 bases, and 5 bases had no gene match. The CDR3 length is 13 residues. This chain's CDR3 is CASSRDREDEQYF. CDR3 DNA: TGTGCCAGCAGCAGGGACAGGGAGGACGAGCAGTACTTC.

The chain has TRBV10-3 and TRBJ2-3; tentatively, D is TRBD1 (6 bases). CDR1 ENHRY and CDR2 SYGVKD come from the germline V gene. The CDR3 is 16 residues long. Trimming removed 5 bases from V and 0 bases from J, with 15 bases in between. Here the CDR3 DNA reads TGTGCCATCAGTCCCGGGACATCACGTAGCACAGATACGCAGTATTTT. Its translation: CAISPGTSRSTDTQYF.

The chain carries TRBV12-3 or TRBV12-4 and TRBJ1-5; possibly TRBD1 for D (5 bases). Trimming removed 6 bases from V and 2 bases from J, with 8 bases in between. This CDR3 has 13 residues. The CDR3 DNA follows: TGTGCCAGCAGACCGACAGGCAATCAGCCCCAGCATTTT. It translates to CASRPTGNQPQHF.

This chain joins TRBV7-2 and TRBJ1-3, with 8 bases that match TRBD1. CDR1 SGHTA and CDR2 FQGNSA come from the germline V gene. The CDR3 runs to 16 residues. Unmatched junction bases numbered 8, after V lost 3 bases and J lost 4 bases. The CDR3 here is CASSLGQAGGGNTIYF. The CDR3 bases are TGTGCCAGCAGCTTGGGACAGGCGGGAGGGGGAAACACCATATATTTT. The full variable domain, its missing parts supplied by reference TRBV7-2 and TRBJ1-3, is GAGVSQSPSNKVTEKGKDVELRCDPISGHTALYWYRQSLGQGLEFLIYFQGNSAPDKSGLPSDRFSAERTGGSVSTLTIQRTQQEDSAVYLCASSLGQAGGGNTIYFGEGSWLTVV.